The source of this T cell receptor beta chain is a study of vaccination and CD4 T cells after COVID-19. Whole-study context: For each participant, vaccination comprised two doses of either the BNT162b2 or the mRNA-1273 vaccine.

Cultured CD4+ T cell DNA was sequenced using the Oncomine TCR Beta short-read assay. TCRdb re-analysed the PCR reads in MiXCR, keeping a single row per CDR3 protein. The data show roughly 13,000 distinct CDR3 sequences, roughly 60% seen once. The CDR3 sequence is 10 residues long. V lost 6 bases and J 0 bases, leaving 2 bases between the germline ends. Germline V gene lookup returns CDR1 DFQATT and CDR2 SNEGSKA (reference sequence). Treatment in this sample: roughly 10-day PBMC culture with coronavirus spike peptide pools or control peptides (ViraFEST assay). A note on this clonotype: Its antigen remains unknown.

The sample comprised CD4+ T cells from blood, cultured in vitro. This clonotype was sampled from a human donor who had recovered from COVID-19. The chain uses TRBV20-1 and TRBJ2-5; D not resolved. As DNA, the CDR3 is TGCAGTGCAAACCAAGAGACCCAGTACTTC. Its translation: CSANQETQYF.